Below are 21 T cell receptor beta chains sequenced from a single sample in a study of human T cells and chemical hapten exposure. This sample's time point: patch test 2, 6 weeks after DPC sensitization. Treatment in this sample: therapeutic diphenylcyclopropenone sensitization with weekly scalp DPC. TCRdb itself ran the RACE reads through MiXCR, one entry per CDR3 protein. The table includes about 89,000 distinct CDR3 sequences, more than 9.5% detected once. This material consisted of whole blood, taken in connection with sensitization to the hapten diphenylcyclopropenone (DPC). All receptors come from a man aged 35 to 55 with alopecia areata. Some clones in this sample may be carry-over from other donors' samples.

This clonotype was recorded a few times. The V and J genes are TRBV28 and TRBJ2-3, with D hard to call. Germline values: CDR1 MDHEN, CDR2 SYDVKM. CDR3 length: 12 amino acids. Trimming removed 2 bases at V and 14 bases at J, with 14 bases between. The chain's CDR3 is CASSLKERRAYF. The DNA of the CDR3 is TGTGCCAGCAGTTTAAAGGAGAGGCGCGCGTATTTT.

This sequence joins TRBV4-3 and TRBJ2-3; a weak D match, TRBD1 (5 bases). The CDR3 loop spans 15 amino acids. From germline, CDR1 is LGHNA and CDR2 YSLEER. The ends were cut back, 0 bases at V and 5 bases at J, with 12 bases in the middle. The DNA for the CDR3 is TGCGCCAGCAGCCAAGATGCGCAAAGGGGAGATACGCAGTATTTT. The encoded protein is CASSQDAQRGDTQYF.

The chain carries TRBV28 and TRBJ1-4, with D unresolved. Germline lookup yields CDR1 MDHEN and CDR2 SYDVKM. Trimming stripped 5 bases from V and 1 base from J, with 14 bases between. The CDR3 has 16 residues. The CDR3 nucleotides read TGTGCCAGCAGTGCCCCGATTCCGGGAACTAATGAAAAACTGTTTTTT. This translates into CASSAPIPGTNEKLFF.

This clonotype was seen more than once but under ten times. This chain links TRBV6-5 with TRBJ1-2; no clear D gene. Germline loops: CDR1 MNHEY, CDR2 SVGAGI. The CDR3 extends over 15 amino acids. Trimming took 6 bases from V and 3 from J, leaving 17 bases between them. CDR3 nucleotides: TGTGCCAGCAGCCCCGATATACGGCGTTACTATGGCTACACCTTC. This encodes CASSPDIRRYYGYTF.

The chain combines TRBV7-2 with TRBJ2-7; TRBD2 matches 9 bases. The CDR3 sequence is 15 residues long. V gave up 1 base and J gave up 5 bases; unmatched junction bases: 6. Germline CDR1 SGHTA, CDR2 FQGNSA. This chain's CDR3 is CASSLVAGGPHEQYV. The DNA of the CDR3 is TGTGCCAGCAGCTTAGTGGCGGGAGGGCCCCACGAGCAGTACGTC.

This chain uses TRBV5-1 with TRBJ1-2; TRBD1 is a possible D gene (5 bases). Germline V gives CDR1 SGHRS, CDR2 YFSETQ. This CDR3 is built from 15 residues. Trimming stripped 5 bases from V and 5 bases from J, with 19 bases between. In DNA, the CDR3 is TGCGCCAGCAGTATGGACCTTCAGGGAAATTATGGCTACACCTTC. It is translated as CASSMDLQGNYGYTF.

This clonotype was picked up a small number of times. V and J are TRBV12-3 or TRBV12-4 and TRBJ2-7; possibly TRBD2 for D (5 bases). V dropped 2 bases and J dropped 6 bases, with 11 bases sitting between them. The CDR3 sequence is 13 residues long. CDR3 bases: TGTGCCAGCAGTTTAACGAGGGATGGCGAGCAGTACGTC. The encoded protein is CASSLTRDGEQYV.

There are a few counts of this clonotype. The V and J genes are TRBV5-6 and TRBJ2-7; TRBD2 matches at 7 bases. The CDR3 loop spans 13 amino acids. V was clipped by 4 bases and J by 6 bases; unmatched bases: 7. Per the germline V gene, CDR1 is SGHDT and CDR2 is YYEEEE. The CDR3 loop reads CASSTGLQLEQYF. For the CDR3, the DNA is TGTGCCAGCAGCACGGGACTACAACTCGAGCAGTACTTC. The variable domain in full, with the rest retrieved from reference TRBV5-6 and TRBJ2-7, is DAGVTQSPTHLIKTRGQQVTLRCSPKSGHDTVSWYQQALGQGPQFIFQYYEEEERQRGNFPDRFSGHQFPNYSSELNVNALLLGDSALYLCASSTGLQLEQYFGPGTRLTVT.

This clonotype was counted between two and nine times. The chain recombines TRBV14 with TRBJ2-5, with 11 bases aligning to TRBD1. The V segment lost 1 base and the J segment 5 bases; nucleotides outside the gene matches: 6. The CDR3 consists of 16 residues. Germline lookup yields CDR1 SGHDN and CDR2 FVKESK. The chain's CDR3 is CASSQVTGQGVETQYF. The CDR3 coding sequence is TGTGCCAGCAGCCAAGTGACGGGACAGGGGGTGGAGACCCAGTACTTC. Full variable domain (missing parts from reference TRBV14 and TRBJ2-5): EAGVTQFPSHSVIEKGQTVTLRCDPISGHDNLYWYRRVMGKEIKFLLHFVKESKQDESGMPNNRFLAERTGGTYSTLKVQPAELEDSGVYFCASSQVTGQGVETQYFGPGTRLLVL.

This clonotype was seen a few times. The chain combines TRBV7-2 with TRBJ2-1; D ambiguous. Germline CDR1 reads SGHTA; CDR2 reads FQGNSA. The ends were cut back, 1 base at V and 4 bases at J, with 14 bases in the middle. The CDR3 totals 16 residues. CDR3 sequence (DNA): TGTGCCAGCAGCTTAGTATTGGACGAACATTACAATGAGCAGTTCTTC. Its protein product is CASSLVLDEHYNEQFF.

This chain uses TRBV5-1 with TRBJ2-7, with D possibly matching TRBD1 (5 bases). Looked up from germline, CDR1 is SGHRS and CDR2 is YFSETQ. V lost 0 bases and J lost 3, with 7 bases in between. The CDR3 runs to 13 residues. The CDR3 nucleotides read TGCGCCAGCAGCTTGGTAGGGGTCTACGAGCAGTACTTC. Protein sequence: CASSLVGVYEQYF.

V is TRBV6-5 and J is TRBJ2-3, with no clear D. The CDR3 extends over 15 amino acids. CDR1 and CDR2 from the germline V gene are MNHEY and SVGAGI. V was pared by 4 bases and J by 0 bases, with 11 bases between. This CDR3 reads CASSLQLGSTDTQYF. CDR3 DNA: TGTGCCAGCAGTTTACAACTGGGCAGCACAGATACGCAGTATTTT.

The chain joins TRBV7-2 to TRBJ2-3, with 10 bases fitting TRBD2. Germline V gene lookup returns CDR1 SGHTA and CDR2 FQGNSA. The CDR3 spans 16 residues. J was trimmed by 1 base and V by 6 bases; bases with no gene match: 7. CDR3 in amino acids: CASRPGGTSGTDTQYF. CDR3 bases: TGTGCCAGCAGGCCAGGAGGGACTAGCGGCACAGATACGCAGTATTTT.

J is TRBJ2-1 and V is TRBV7-2; TRBD2 aligns across 9 bases. The CDR3 length is 15 residues. The V gene end was trimmed by 6 bases and the J gene end by 6 bases; junction bases not matched to a gene: 9. The germline gives CDR1 SGHTA, CDR2 FQGNSA. In DNA form, the CDR3 reads TGTGCCAGCAGTTTGCCGGGACTAGCTCGCAATGAGCAGTTCTTC. Its protein product is CASSLPGLARNEQFF.

This clonotype was detected many times. This chain uses TRBV12-3 or TRBV12-4 with TRBJ1-2, with 7 bases identical to TRBD1. With V trimmed by 7 bases and J by 5 bases, 13 bases remained unmatched. The CDR3 covers 15 residues. Here the CDR3 DNA reads TGTGCCAGCACCCCCGGTGGAGGGGGCTTTTATGGCTACACCTTC. This encodes CASTPGGGGFYGYTF.

The V call is TRBV9, the J call TRBJ2-7; tentative D call: TRBD1 (5 bases). This CDR3 is 17 amino acids long. V lost 3 bases, J lost 2 bases, and 21 bases lay in between. CDR1 SGDLS and CDR2 YYNGEE come from the germline V gene. The CDR3 here is CASSERQSTNPTYEQYF. CDR3 DNA sequence: TGTGCCAGCAGCGAGAGACAGTCCACTAATCCTACCTACGAGCAGTACTTC.

The chain combines TRBV7-3 with TRBJ2-1, with D uncertain. The V end was cut by 6 bases, the J end by 2 bases, with 17 bases between. Germline V CDR1 and CDR2: SGHTA, FQGTGA. The CDR3 spans 16 residues. The CDR3 nucleotides are TGTGCCAGCAGTTCTTACCCAGCAACGCCCTACAATGAGCAGTTCTTC. It encodes CASSSYPATPYNEQFF. Full variable domain (missing parts from reference TRBV7-3 and TRBJ2-1): GAGVSQTPSNKVTEKGKYVELRCDPISGHTALYWYRQSLGQGPEFLIYFQGTGAADDSGLPNDRFFAVRPEGSVSTLKIQRTERGDSAVYLCASSSYPATPYNEQFFGPGTRLTVL.

The chain is built from TRBV6-2 or TRBV6-3 and TRBJ2-1, with TRBD1 as a possible D gene (6 bases). Trimming left V 10 bases short and J 0 bases short, with 10 bases between. The CDR3 runs 13 residues. Germline V gives CDR1 MNHEY, CDR2 SVGEGT. CDR3 protein: CATRDTSYNEQFF. CDR3 coding DNA: TGTGCCACCCGGGACACCTCCTACAATGAGCAGTTCTTC.

This clonotype has more than one count but fewer than ten. The J gene is TRBJ2-7, the V gene TRBV27, with D tentatively TRBD1 (6 bases). Germline CDR1 reads MNHEY; CDR2 reads SMNVEV (reference sequence). The V and J ends lost 3 bases and 7 bases respectively, with 16 bases between them. CDR3 length: 14 amino acids. Here the CDR3 DNA reads TGTGCCAGCAGTTTTCGGACAGACGCTAGGGAGCAGTACTTC. Translating it yields CASSFRTDAREQYF.

This clonotype has only a few counts. V usage is TRBV14 and J usage is TRBJ2-3; 10 bases line up with TRBD2. This CDR3 is 15 amino acids long. Trimming took 1 base from V and 8 from J; bases not matched to a gene: 6. Germline CDR1 reads SGHDN; CDR2 reads FVKESK. The CDR3 DNA follows: TGTGCCAGCAGCCAAGGGGCTAGCGGGAGTGGTACGCAGTATTTT. This translates into CASSQGASGSGTQYF.

Only a few counts were recorded for this clonotype. The CDR3 DNA follows: TGTGCCAGCAGGGGGACATCTACATTAAACATTCAGTACTTC. This translates into CASRGTSTLNIQYF. The V and J genes are TRBV5-8 and TRBJ2-4; a possible D gene is TRBD1 (6 bases). V lost 5 bases to trimming and J lost 6 bases, with 15 bases between them. Germline lookup yields CDR1 SGHTS and CDR2 YDEGEE. CDR3 length: 14 amino acids.